This paragraph covers one T cell receptor (beta chain) sequence. These data are taken from a study of blood T cell repertoires in COVID-19. Background on the study: Sites in the United States, Italy and Spain provided acute and convalescent COVID-19 samples. PBMCs, B-cell-depleted T cells, or T cells provided the cDNA or gDNA that made up the material.

Germline V gene lookup returns CDR1 LNHDA and CDR2 SQIVND (reference sequence). The CDR3 has 11 amino acids. V shed 6 bases, J shed 6 bases, and the junction held 0 bases outside the gene matches. Individuals drawn from about two dozen US areas were roughly 18 to 100 years old. As handled by the study authors: Nucleated cell counts were estimated from reference gene primer amplification. Profiled with immunoSEQ multiplex PCR; TCRdb holds only in-frame clones, not every one. The V and J calls and clone size come from that table; D and trimming were worked out from the DNA. The sample lists about 230,000 clones, 88% occurring once.

The clonotype comes from a middle-aged woman with acute COVID-19. J is TRBJ2-3 and V is TRBV19; 7 positions match TRBD2. The specimen sequenced was PBMCs or T cells enriched from blood (not recorded which). For the CDR3, the DNA is TGTGCCAGTAGCGGGGGGGATACGCAGTATTTT. Protein product: CASSGGDTQYF.